Below, 25 T cell receptor beta chains from the same sample are listed, as sequenced in a study of blood T cell repertoires in COVID-19. The data were produced by immunoSEQ multiplex PCR, yet TCRdb's version contains in-frame clones alone and is incomplete. Altogether more than 80,000 clones are present, 80% to 85% being singletons, with the ten largest covering approximately 31%. Sample: peripheral blood. The receptors originated from a woman over 75 with active or convalescent COVID-19.

This chain uses TRBV11-2 with TRBJ2-2; 9 positions agree with TRBD2. The CDR3 covers 19 residues. V was pared by 5 bases and J by 3 bases, with 16 bases of the junction left unmatched. From germline, CDR1 is SGHAT and CDR2 FQNNGV. CDR3 sequence reads: CASSLSALGSGSYTGELFF. CDR3 DNA: TGTGCCAGCAGCCTCTCAGCCCTGGGTAGCGGGAGCTACACCGGGGAGCTGTTTTTT.

The DNA for the CDR3 is TGTGCCAGCAGTCAGGAGGGGAGACAGTTCTTC. Its protein product is CASSQEGRQFF. The chain carries TRBV2 and TRBJ2-1; TRBD2 is a possible D gene (6 bases). V lost 5 bases and J lost 13, with 12 bases in between. The CDR3 runs to 11 residues. Germline V gene lookup returns CDR1 SNHLY and CDR2 FYNNEI.

The chain has TRBV7-2 and TRBJ2-7; D is unresolved. Trimming pared 2 bases from V and 6 bases from J, leaving 8 bases between. Germline V gene lookup returns CDR1 SGHTA and CDR2 FQGNSA. The CDR3 covers 12 residues. The CDR3 nucleotides are TGTGCCAGCAGCTTAATCATGTCCGAGCAGTACTTC. This translates into CASSLIMSEQYF.

The rearrangement links TRBV28 to TRBJ1-2; the D gene is possibly TRBD1 (5 bases). Trimming took off 6 bases at V and 4 bases at J, with 9 bases between the two ends. The CDR3 has 12 amino acids. The germline V gene encodes CDR1 MDHEN and CDR2 SYDVKM. The CDR3 region is CASSDGAYGYTF. The CDR3 DNA sequence: TGTGCCAGCAGCGATGGGGCCTATGGCTACACCTTC.

The chain couples TRBV24-1 to TRBJ1-3; no reliable D call. The germline gives CDR1 KGHDR, CDR2 SFDVKD. The V gene lost 5 bases and the J gene lost 2 bases, with 6 bases spanning the gap. CDR3 size: 13 residues. The CDR3 region is CATSGPTGNTIYF. As DNA, the CDR3 is TGTGCCACCAGTGGGCCAACTGGAAACACCATATATTTT.

This clone was seen just once. This rearrangement joins TRBV18 to TRBJ2-6; D gene uncertain. V dropped 2 bases and J dropped 0 bases, with 5 bases sitting between them. The CDR3 is 15 amino acids. Germline CDR1 reads KGHSH; CDR2 reads LQKENI. For the CDR3, the DNA is TGTGCCAGCTCACCAGGGCTCTCTGGGGCCAACGTCCTGACTTTC. This encodes CASSPGLSGANVLTF.

The rearrangement uses TRBV6-2 or TRBV6-3 and TRBJ2-4, with D unclear. In germline, CDR1 is MNHEY, CDR2 SVGEGT. V shed 4 bases and J shed 7 bases, with 11 bases lying between them. The CDR3 spans 13 residues. CDR3 nucleotides: TGTGCCAGCAGTTCGGATACTAAGAACATTCAGTACTTC. Protein: CASSSDTKNIQYF.

The gene calls are TRBV7-3 and TRBJ2-2; D unclear. The CDR3 totals 14 residues. With 8 bases removed from V and 0 bases from J, the gap between germline ends came to 10 bases. Germline assignment: CDR1 SGHTA and CDR2 FQGTGA. Here the CDR3 reads CASLTLPNTGELFF. CDR3 sequence (DNA): TGTGCCAGCTTGACTCTCCCGAACACCGGGGAGCTGTTTTTT.

V usage is TRBV29-1 and J usage is TRBJ2-1; the D gene is possibly TRBD1 (5 bases). Trimming cost V 4 bases and J 3 bases, with 10 bases left between them. Germline CDR1 and CDR2: SQVTM and ANQGSEA. The CDR3 sequence is 13 residues long. CDR3: CSVVPGHYNEQFF. The CDR3 nucleotides are TGCAGCGTTGTGCCAGGACACTACAATGAGCAGTTCTTC.

V is TRBV28 and J is TRBJ1-1; D call uncertain. The V and J ends lost 5 bases and 8 bases respectively, with 15 bases between them. The CDR3 spans 13 residues. Germline-derived CDR1 and CDR2 are MDHEN and SYDVKM. The CDR3 protein is CASSPLPPGEAFF. The CDR3 DNA reads as TGTGCCAGCAGTCCCCTTCCCCCGGGGGAAGCTTTCTTT.

The rearrangement links TRBV9 to TRBJ1-1; TRBD1 matches at 9 bases. Germline V gene sequence: CDR1 SGDLS, CDR2 YYNGEE. This CDR3 has 15 residues. V lost 4 bases, J lost 4 bases, and 8 bases stayed unmatched. The DNA for the CDR3 is TGTGCCAGCAGCTCAAGGACAGGGGAGGGCACTGAAGCTTTCTTT. Protein sequence: CASSSRTGEGTEAFF.

The chain combines TRBV11-2 with TRBJ2-1; TRBD2 is a possible D gene (5 bases). Deletions cut 8 bases from V and 4 bases from J, with 6 bases between. The CDR3 covers 11 residues. The germline V gene encodes CDR1 SGHAT and CDR2 FQNNGV. The CDR3 sequence is CASRGYNEQFF. CDR3 DNA sequence: TGTGCCAGCCGGGGATACAATGAGCAGTTCTTC.

The chain uses TRBV19 and TRBJ1-6; D gene unclear. This CDR3 has 19 residues. Between the trimmed V and J ends, which lost 8 bases and 0 bases, there was a span of 23 bases. The germline V gene has CDR1 LNHDA and CDR2 SQIVND (reference sequence). CDR3 in DNA: TGTGCCAGTCCCCAGGTTGGACTTCCCCGCAGCTCCTATAATTCACCCCTCCACTTT. Amino acid sequence: CASPQVGLPRSSYNSPLHF.

The chain couples TRBV6-2 or TRBV6-3 to TRBJ1-5; no clear D. Germline V gene lookup returns CDR1 MNHEY and CDR2 SVGEGT. Deletions cut 2 bases from V and 2 bases from J, with 10 bases between. The CDR3 spans 15 residues. This chain's CDR3 is CASSYTRGGNQPQHF. The CDR3 DNA reads as TGTGCCAGCAGTTACACCCGAGGTGGCAATCAGCCCCAGCATTTT.

The genes are TRBV25-1 and TRBJ2-1, with 10 bases lining up with TRBD2. This CDR3 contains 17 residues. The germline V gene has CDR1 MGHDK and CDR2 SYGVNS. V lost 3 bases to trimming and J lost 6 bases; unmatched junction nucleotides: 11. CDR3 sequence: CASSDPQRGGTFNEQFF. CDR3 bases: TGTGCCAGCAGTGATCCCCAGCGGGGGGGGACTTTCAATGAGCAGTTCTTC. Supplemented by reference TRBV25-1 and TRBJ2-1, the full variable domain reads EADIYQTPRYLVIGTGKKITLECSQTMGHDKMYWYQQDPGMELHLIHYSYGVNSTEKGDLSSESTVSRIRTEHFPLTLESARPSHTSQYLCASSDPQRGGTFNEQFFGPGTRLTVL.

The CDR3 reads CASSFGDWDTQYF. As DNA, the CDR3 is TGCGCCAGCAGCTTTGGAGATTGGGATACGCAGTATTTT. The rearrangement links TRBV5-1 to TRBJ2-3; no reliable D call. V lost 2 bases and J lost 6, with 10 bases in between. The CDR3 sequence is 13 residues long. Germline CDR1 is SGHRS and CDR2 is YFSETQ.

The rearrangement links TRBV7-7 to TRBJ2-6, with D possibly being TRBD1 (6 bases). This CDR3 has 18 residues. Germline CDR1 is SSHAT and CDR2 is FNYEAQ (reference sequence). V lost 5 bases, J lost 4 bases, and 21 bases lay in between. The CDR3 reads CASSREQGTSSGANVLTF. The CDR3 DNA follows: TGTGCCAGCAGCCGCGAACAGGGAACAAGCTCGGGGGCCAACGTCCTGACTTTC. Full variable domain (outside the CDR3, taken from reference TRBV7-7 and TRBJ2-6): GAGVSQSPRYKVTKRGQDVTLRCDPISSHATLYWYQQALGQGPEFLTYFNYEAQPDKSGLPSDRFSAERPEGSISTLTIQRTEQRDSAMYRCASSREQGTSSGANVLTFGAGSRLTVL.

This clone was counted ten times or more. The chain combines TRBV7-9 with TRBJ2-7, with 12 bases that match TRBD2. V shed 5 bases and J 0 bases; nucleotides not matched to a gene: 5. CDR3 length: 16 amino acids. Germline-derived CDR1 and CDR2 are SEHNR and FQNEAQ (reference sequence). The CDR3: CASSKGLAGSSYEQYF. Here the CDR3 DNA reads TGTGCCAGCAGCAAAGGACTAGCGGGGAGCTCCTACGAGCAGTACTTC.

This clone was counted between two and nine times. The chain combines TRBV6-5 with TRBJ1-2; D uncertain. This CDR3 is 14 amino acids long. Germline loops: CDR1 MNHEY, CDR2 SVGAGI. Trimming stripped 6 bases from V and 7 bases from J, with 18 bases between. The CDR3 nucleotides read TGTGCCAGCAGCCAAGACTCTACCCCGGTTGGCTACACCTTC. This gives the protein CASSQDSTPVGYTF.

This clone occurred once. The chain couples TRBV6-5 to TRBJ1-4, with a tentative D call TRBD1 (6 bases). CDR1 MNHEY and CDR2 SVGAGI come from the germline V gene. The CDR3 runs to 14 residues. The germline V and J ends were trimmed by 6 bases and 7 bases, with 15 bases remaining between them. CDR3 loop: CASSSDRWTEKLFF. The CDR3 bases are TGTGCCAGCAGCTCCGACAGGTGGACTGAAAAACTGTTTTTT.

This clone was observed a single time. The chain couples TRBV5-5 to TRBJ1-3; D gene uncertain. Trimming left V 1 base short and J 0 bases short, with 14 bases between. Germline loops: CDR1 SGHKS, CDR2 YYEKEE (reference sequence). There are 17 residues in the CDR3. The CDR3 protein is CASSLSGSWISGNTIYF. DNA for the CDR3: TGTGCCAGCAGCTTGTCGGGTTCCTGGATCTCTGGAAACACCATATATTTT.

The sample holds one count of this clone. The chain is built from TRBV7-9 and TRBJ1-1; TRBD1 is a possible D gene (6 bases). This CDR3 comprises 15 residues. V gave up 5 bases and J gave up 1 base, with 14 bases separating them. The germline CDR1 and CDR2 sequences are SEHNR and FQNEAQ (reference sequence). The CDR3 DNA sequence: TGTGCCAGCAGCGCTTCCGGGACAAGGAACACTGAAGCTTTCTTT. Encoded protein: CASSASGTRNTEAFF.

The chain uses TRBV5-5 and TRBJ1-5; D is uncertain. Trimming took off 4 bases at V and 5 bases at J, with 13 bases between the two ends. CDR3 size: 14 residues. Germline CDR1 SGHKS, CDR2 YYEKEE (reference sequence). As DNA, the CDR3 is TGTGCCAGCAGCCAGGTCGGTTCGGATCAGCCCCAGCATTTT. It encodes CASSQVGSDQPQHF.

This clone was counted between two and nine times. The chain has TRBV7-2 and TRBJ2-7, with D maybe TRBD2 (5 bases). Per the germline V gene, CDR1 is SGHTA and CDR2 is FQGNSA. The CDR3 sequence is 14 residues long. V dropped 1 base and J dropped 2 bases, with 9 bases sitting between them. The CDR3 spells CASSLDRLPYEQYF. Here the CDR3 DNA reads TGTGCCAGCAGCTTAGACCGACTACCCTACGAGCAGTACTTC.

The J gene is TRBJ2-3, the V gene TRBV2; perhaps TRBD1 as D (7 bases). The CDR3 length is 13 residues. CDR1 is SNHLY and CDR2 is FYNNEI in the germline V gene. Trimming took 6 bases from V and 6 from J, leaving 13 bases between them. CDR3 coding DNA: TGTGCCAGCAGGGAGGGGGCGCGGGATACGCAGTATTTT. This gives the protein CASREGARDTQYF.